These 9 T cell receptor beta chains share one sample of origin, sequenced in a study of T cell changes during pregnancy in multiple sclerosis. Some clones are missing from TCRdb's copy, which holds only in-frame ones; the method was immunoSEQ multiplex PCR. In the table there are about 59,000 clones, 80% to 95% of which are singletons. Here the sequenced sample was peripheral blood, taken in the third trimester of pregnancy. The receptors come from a female donor in good health, enrolled as a control in a pregnancy study.

The CDR3 DNA sequence: TGTGCCACCAGCGGGGGCGGACAGGGAAACACCTACGAGCAGTACTTC. Translated, it gives CATSGGGQGNTYEQYF. The genes are TRBV15 and TRBJ2-7, with 8 nucleotides matching TRBD1. V gave up 5 bases and J gave up 2 bases; unmatched junction bases: 11. Germline V CDR1 and CDR2: LNHNV, YYDKDF (reference sequence). There are 16 residues in the CDR3. Looking up the rest from reference TRBV15 and TRBJ2-7 gives the full variable domain: DAMVIQNPRYQVTQFGKPVTLSCSQTLNHNVMYWYQQKSSQAPKLLFHYYDKDFNNEADTPDNFQSRRPNTSFCFLDIRSPGLGDTAMYLCATSGGGQGNTYEQYFGPGTRLTVT.

The chain employs TRBV27 and TRBJ2-1, with 10 bases that match TRBD2. This CDR3 is built from 16 residues. Looked up from germline, CDR1 is MNHEY and CDR2 is SMNVEV (reference sequence). V trimming: 5 bases; J trimming: 7 bases; junction bases outside the gene matches: 11. CDR3 sequence reads: CASSAGTSVHVNEQFF. The CDR3, as DNA: TGTGCCAGCAGTGCCGGGACTAGCGTCCACGTGAATGAGCAGTTCTTC.

The V call is TRBV10-3, the J call TRBJ2-1; a possible D gene is TRBD2 (6 bases). CDR1 is ENHRY, CDR2 SYGVKD, per germline. Trimming left V 4 bases short and J 0 bases short, with 10 bases between. CDR3 length: 15 residues. The CDR3 here is CAISAGTYSYNEQFF. CDR3 DNA: TGTGCCATCAGTGCGGGGACTTACTCCTACAATGAGCAGTTCTTC.

The chain combines TRBV10-3 with TRBJ2-1; tentative D call: TRBD2 (5 bases). The CDR3 loop spans 12 amino acids. V was clipped by 4 bases and J by 8 bases, with 9 bases between them. The germline CDR1 and CDR2 sequences are ENHRY and SYGVKD. The CDR3 nucleotides read TGTGCCATCAGTGGGGTGGGAGATGAGCAGTTCTTC. Its protein product is CAISGVGDEQFF.

The chain uses TRBV18 and TRBJ2-2; D not resolved. CDR1 and CDR2 from the germline V gene are KGHSH and LQKENI. CDR3 length equals 14 residues. The V end lost 3 bases, the J end lost 4 bases, and 9 bases lay between the germline ends. CDR3 nucleotides: TGTGCCAGCTCACCCTTCCCCTCCACCGGGGAGCTGTTTTTT. This translates into CASSPFPSTGELFF.

This sequence joins TRBV25-1 and TRBJ2-1, with D tentatively TRBD2 (5 bases). The germline gives CDR1 MGHDK, CDR2 SYGVNS. The CDR3 runs to 15 residues. V was cut by 7 bases and J by 0 bases, with 13 bases left in between. The CDR3 bases are TGTGCCAGCATTGACACCCGGGACTCCTACAATGAGCAGTTCTTC. Protein product: CASIDTRDSYNEQFF.

About this clone: The same CDR3 also results from other DNA sequences found in this sample. The V call is TRBV18, the J call TRBJ1-5; 7 nucleotides agree with TRBD1. This CDR3 comprises 14 residues. Germline V gene sequence: CDR1 KGHSH, CDR2 LQKENI. V was pared by 2 bases and J by 2 bases, with 0 bases of the junction left unmatched. The DNA of the CDR3 is TGTGCCAGCTCACCAGGACAGGGCAATCAGCCCCAGCATTTT. Protein sequence: CASSPGQGNQPQHF.

This clone was recorded once. This rearrangement joins TRBV15 to TRBJ2-3; 8 bases line up with TRBD1. CDR1 and CDR2 from the germline V gene are LNHNV and YYDKDF (reference sequence). Losses at the gene ends were 0 bases for V and 5 bases for J; bases not matched to a gene: 4. The CDR3 runs to 15 residues. CDR3 loop: CATSRDEQGVDTQYF. The CDR3 nucleotides read TGTGCCACCAGCAGAGATGAACAGGGGGTAGATACGCAGTATTTT.

This chain links TRBV6-4 with TRBJ1-1; 9 bases are a match to TRBD1. From germline, CDR1 is MRHNA and CDR2 SNTAGT. Losses at the gene ends were 3 bases for V and 4 bases for J; bases not matched to a gene: 6. This CDR3 has 15 residues. CDR3 sequence: CASSDGTGGFTEAFF. The CDR3 nucleotides read TGTGCCAGCAGTGATGGTACAGGGGGCTTCACTGAAGCTTTCTTT.